These 30 T cell receptor beta chains came from one sample sequenced in a study of CD8 T cells in Susac syndrome. After extraction with the RNeasy kit, roughly 0.5 to 1 ug of the RNA was reverse transcribed using random hexamers. MiXCR was run by TCRdb on the immunoSEQ multiplex PCR reads, yielding one entry per CDR3 protein. The sample includes 300,000 to 350,000 distinct CDR3 sequences, about 91% of them seen just once. The sample comprised CD4+ T cells from PBMCs. These receptors originate from a human donor with multiple sclerosis.

This clonotype was seen a single time. The J gene is TRBJ1-1, the V gene TRBV29-1; D is undetermined. V was cut by 6 bases and J by 1 base, with 12 bases left in between. The CDR3 totals 13 residues. Per the germline V gene, CDR1 is SQVTM and CDR2 is ANQGSEA. CDR3 DNA: TGCAGCGTCCAAATTGGAGGGAACACTGAAGCTTTCTTT. This gives the protein CSVQIGGNTEAFF.

The genes are TRBV19 and TRBJ1-2, with D uncertain. The CDR3 runs to 16 residues. Germline CDR1 is LNHDA and CDR2 is SQIVND (reference sequence). Trimming took off 0 bases at V and 4 bases at J, with 15 bases between the two ends. CDR3 amino acids: CASSIDRGGAAYGYTF. The DNA of the CDR3 is TGTGCCAGTAGTATAGATCGCGGCGGAGCAGCCTATGGCTACACCTTC.

The chain is built from TRBV12-5 and TRBJ1-3; 7 nucleotides line up with TRBD1. V lost 0 bases and J lost 0; bases outside the gene matches: 14. Looked up from germline, CDR1 is LGHNT and CDR2 is FRNRAP. The CDR3 has 20 residues. CDR3 protein: CASGLVIGQVTLRSGNTIYF. CDR3 DNA sequence: TGTGCTAGTGGTTTGGTAATTGGACAGGTGACCCTTCGCTCTGGAAACACCATATATTTT. The entire variable domain, with the rest obtained from reference TRBV12-5 and TRBJ1-3, is as follows: DARVTQTPRHKVTEMGQEVTMRCQPILGHNTVFWYRQTMMQGLELLAYFRNRAPLDDSGMPKDRFSAEMPDATLATLKIQPSEPRDSAVYFCASGLVIGQVTLRSGNTIYFGEGSWLTVV.

The chain carries TRBV12-3 or TRBV12-4 and TRBJ1-1, with 12 bases matching TRBD1. The CDR3 is 14 residues long. V lost 8 bases, J lost 5 bases, and 6 bases stayed unmatched. CDR3 protein: CASGEGQGATEAFF. The DNA for the CDR3 is TGTGCCAGCGGCGAGGGACAGGGGGCGACTGAAGCTTTCTTT.

This rearrangement joins TRBV20-1 to TRBJ2-2, with TRBD2 matching 13 bases. The CDR3 is 17 residues long. Germline V lookup: CDR1 DFQATT, CDR2 SNEGSKA (reference sequence). V was clipped by 0 bases and J by 6 bases; unmatched bases: 7. The CDR3 here is CSARDRGGLAGSGELFF. The CDR3 coding sequence is TGCAGTGCTAGAGATAGAGGGGGACTAGCGGGATCCGGGGAGCTGTTTTTT.

The chain uses TRBV4-3 and TRBJ2-2; D remains ambiguous. The CDR3 is 18 residues long. The germline V gene has CDR1 LGHNA and CDR2 YSLEER. V lost 1 base, J lost 1 base, and 16 bases lay in between. For the CDR3, the DNA is TGCGCCAGCAGCCAAGTCCTACCCATGATCCAGAACACCGGGGAGCTGTTTTTT. Translating it yields CASSQVLPMIQNTGELFF.

The genes are TRBV9 and TRBJ2-4; D gene unclear. From germline, CDR1 is SGDLS and CDR2 YYNGEE. Between the trimmed V and J ends, which lost 0 bases and 0 bases, there was a span of 10 bases. CDR3 size: 16 residues. DNA of the CDR3: TGTGCCAGCAGCGTAGGGGAAACCGCAGCCAAAAACATTCAGTACTTC. This codes for CASSVGETAAKNIQYF.

The rearrangement joins TRBV12-3 or TRBV12-4 to TRBJ1-3; 7 bases are a match to TRBD1. V was clipped by 0 bases and J by 9 bases; unmatched bases: 11. The CDR3 is 16 residues long. CDR3 protein: CASSLAIDRARGTIYF. CDR3 DNA: TGTGCCAGCAGTTTAGCGATCGACAGGGCCCGGGGCACCATATATTTT.

This sequence joins TRBV2 and TRBJ2-3; 10 bases are shared with TRBD2. There are 15 residues in the CDR3. Losses at the gene ends were 7 bases for V and 2 bases for J; bases not matched to a gene: 6. CDR1 is SNHLY, CDR2 FYNNEI, per germline. This CDR3 is CASKLAGVVTDTQYF. The DNA of the CDR3 is TGTGCCAGCAAGCTAGCGGGGGTTGTCACAGATACGCAGTATTTT.

The J gene is TRBJ2-6, the V gene TRBV30, with a tentative D call TRBD2 (5 bases). Trimming took 4 bases from V and 1 from J, leaving 14 bases between them. Germline CDR1 reads GTSNPN; CDR2 reads SVGIG (reference sequence). This CDR3 is built from 16 residues. This CDR3 is CAWTASSPSGANVLTF. The CDR3 DNA reads TGTGCCTGGACAGCTAGCTCCCCATCTGGGGCCAACGTCCTGACTTTC.

This clonotype was observed a single time. This rearrangement joins TRBV12-3 or TRBV12-4 to TRBJ1-1; the D gene is possibly TRBD1 (5 bases). This CDR3 has 11 amino acids. V shed 3 bases and J shed 8 bases, with 7 bases lying between them. The CDR3 DNA reads as TGTGCCAGCAGTTTGTCAGGGGAAGCTTTCTTT. This encodes CASSLSGEAFF.

The V and J genes are TRBV6-6 and TRBJ1-5; D is perhaps TRBD1 (6 bases). This CDR3 has 14 amino acids. V lost 4 bases to trimming and J lost 3 bases, with 10 bases between them. Germline V gene lookup returns CDR1 MNHNY and CDR2 SVGAGI (reference sequence). CDR3: CASSFTGHNQPQHF. For the CDR3, the DNA is TGTGCCAGCAGTTTCACAGGGCACAATCAGCCCCAGCATTTT.

Turning to this clonotype: Compared with germline, one end of the junction differs, possibly owing to a read error. V and J are TRBV20-1 and TRBJ2-5; 8 bases map to TRBD1. This CDR3 has 14 residues. Germline V gives CDR1 DFQATT, CDR2 SNEGSKA (reference sequence). The CDR3 region is CSARSGGSQATQYF. CDR3 coding DNA: TGCAGTGCTAGGTCAGGGGGCAGCCAAGCGACCCAGTACTTC.

This clonotype was counted once. The genes are TRBV12-3 or TRBV12-4 and TRBJ1-2, with D unresolved. With 5 bases removed from V and 6 bases from J, the gap between germline ends came to 13 bases. The CDR3 loop spans 13 amino acids. As DNA, the CDR3 is TGTGCCAGCAGTCCTAGGGAAAACAATGGCTACACCTTC. This gives the protein CASSPRENNGYTF.

The rearrangement links TRBV7-9 to TRBJ2-5; D is possibly TRBD1 (6 bases). CDR3 size: 13 residues. Germline CDR1 SEHNR, CDR2 FQNEAQ (reference sequence). The V and J ends lost 2 bases and 9 bases respectively, with 13 bases between them. CDR3: CASSLRTAGAQYF. CDR3 nucleotide sequence: TGTGCCAGCAGCTTAAGAACCGCAGGGGCCCAGTACTTC.

The chain uses TRBV5-1 and TRBJ2-1; D might be TRBD1 (6 bases). Trimming pared 6 bases from V and 0 bases from J, leaving 13 bases between. The length of the CDR3 is 15 residues. Germline V gene lookup returns CDR1 SGHRS and CDR2 YFSETQ. Here the CDR3 reads CASTSDRFSYNEQFF. In nucleotides, the CDR3 is TGCGCCAGCACCTCTGACAGGTTCTCCTACAATGAGCAGTTCTTC.

The V gene is TRBV19, the J gene TRBJ1-2; possible D gene TRBD1, 5 bases. V lost 3 bases and J lost 10, with 15 bases in between. CDR3 size: 13 residues. The germline gives CDR1 LNHDA, CDR2 SQIVND (reference sequence). The CDR3, as DNA: TGTGCCAGTAGTATCCTCCTTACAGGATACTACACCTTC. It codes for CASSILLTGYYTF.

This clonotype was picked up one time. This chain connects TRBV7-2 to TRBJ2-1; D may be TRBD1 or TRBD2 (5 bases each). CDR3 length: 15 amino acids. V lost 5 bases to trimming and J lost 4 bases, with 15 bases between them. Per germline, CDR1 SGHTA and CDR2 FQGNSA. Here the CDR3 reads CASSTEGTVYNEQFF. CDR3 DNA: TGTGCCAGCAGCACCGAAGGGACCGTTTACAATGAGCAGTTCTTC.

This chain uses TRBV11-2 with TRBJ1-6, with no clear D. Trimming shortened V by 3 bases and J by 10 bases, and 7 bases separated the two germline ends. The germline V gene encodes CDR1 SGHAT and CDR2 FQNNGV. This CDR3 region has 12 residues. CDR3 sequence: CASSLSGSPLHF. The CDR3 nucleotides read TGTGCCAGCAGCTTGTCTGGCTCACCCCTCCACTTT.

The chain links TRBV12-3 or TRBV12-4 to TRBJ2-3; 8 nucleotides match TRBD2. The ends lost 6 bases at V and 1 base at J; junction bases unmatched: 6. There are 15 residues in the CDR3. The CDR3 nucleotides read TGTGCCAGCAGAGGGACGGGACTAGGCACAGATACGCAGTATTTT. Translation gives CASRGTGLGTDTQYF.

The chain couples TRBV30 to TRBJ1-2; D is unresolved. The germline V gene has CDR1 GTSNPN and CDR2 SVGIG (reference sequence). V gave up 4 bases and J gave up 0 bases, with 12 bases separating them. The CDR3 is 14 residues long. CDR3 sequence: CAWTRLLANYGYTF. The CDR3 DNA reads TGTGCCTGGACCCGACTTCTAGCTAACTATGGCTACACCTTC.

The chain joins TRBV19 to TRBJ2-1, with 8 positions matching TRBD2. The V and J ends lost 9 bases and 5 bases, in that order; junction bases with no gene match: 9. The CDR3 has 14 residues. CDR1 is LNHDA and CDR2 is SQIVND in the germline V gene (reference sequence). CDR3 nucleotides: TGTGCCAGCCGCGAGCGGGAGCTCGACAATGAGCAGTTCTTC. It codes for CASRERELDNEQFF.

This rearrangement joins TRBV5-6 to TRBJ2-2, with D tentatively TRBD2 (5 bases). The CDR3 is 18 residues long. V lost 0 bases and J 1 base, leaving 16 bases between the germline ends. Germline CDR1 is SGHDT and CDR2 is YYEEEE. CDR3 region: CASSLDTFFGLNTGELFF. The CDR3 DNA is TGTGCCAGCAGCTTGGATACGTTTTTCGGACTGAACACCGGGGAGCTGTTTTTT.

The chain joins TRBV20-1 to TRBJ1-5, with a possible D match to TRBD1 (5 bases). This CDR3 spans 14 amino acids. The V end lost 3 bases, the J end lost 3 bases, and 12 bases lay between the germline ends. Looked up from germline, CDR1 is DFQATT and CDR2 is SNEGSKA (reference sequence). CDR3 DNA sequence: TGCAGTGCTAGGGGGGGACGGGACAATCAGCCCCAGCATTTT. Its translation is CSARGGRDNQPQHF.

This chain links TRBV11-2 with TRBJ2-2; D is ambiguous. The CDR3 loop spans 15 amino acids. Between the trimmed V and J ends, which lost 2 bases and 6 bases, there was a span of 13 bases. Germline V lookup: CDR1 SGHAT, CDR2 FQNNGV. The CDR3 DNA follows: TGTGCCAGCAGCTTAAACTCTCCTCAAGCCGGGGAGCTGTTTTTT. It specifies CASSLNSPQAGELFF.

The chain couples TRBV19 to TRBJ1-1, with D uncertain. This CDR3 spans 14 amino acids. V was cut by 7 bases and J by 4 bases, with 16 bases left in between. CDR1 is LNHDA, CDR2 SQIVND, per germline (reference sequence). The CDR3 loop is CASKPESQATEAFF. The CDR3 nucleotides read TGTGCCAGTAAACCCGAATCCCAGGCCACTGAAGCTTTCTTT.

The rearrangement links TRBV5-1 to TRBJ1-3; tentative D call: TRBD1 (5 bases). V shed 0 bases and J shed 0 bases, with 7 bases lying between them. Germline-derived CDR1 and CDR2 are SGHRS and YFSETQ. This CDR3 contains 15 residues. Here the CDR3 reads CASSLEGFSGNTIYF. CDR3 coding DNA: TGCGCCAGCAGCTTGGAGGGGTTCTCTGGAAACACCATATATTTT.

The J gene is TRBJ2-5, the V gene TRBV23-1; a possible D gene is TRBD2 (6 bases). TRBV23-1 has ORF status, its function being uncertain. The CDR3 has 14 residues. Trimming stripped 4 bases from V and 2 bases from J, with 11 bases between. The CDR3 bases are TGCGCCAGCAGTCCGCGGGCGGGACAAGAGACCCAGTACTTC. Amino acid sequence: CASSPRAGQETQYF.

In DNA, the CDR3 is TGCAGCGTCGAGACAGCGATCGAGCAGTACTTC. This gives the protein CSVETAIEQYF. The chain links TRBV29-1 to TRBJ2-7; possible D gene TRBD1, 5 bases. The V and J ends lost 6 bases and 6 bases respectively, with 12 bases between them. This CDR3 contains 11 residues. CDR1 is SQVTM and CDR2 is ANQGSEA in the germline V gene.

This chain links TRBV20-1 with TRBJ1-6; the D gene is possibly TRBD1 (6 bases). V lost 6 bases and J lost 11, with 17 bases in between. In germline, CDR1 is DFQATT, CDR2 SNEGSKA (reference sequence). The CDR3 runs to 13 residues. The CDR3 region is CSALYRATAPLHF. In nucleotides, the CDR3 is TGCAGTGCCCTCTACAGGGCAACGGCACCCCTCCACTTT.